These 2 T cell receptor beta chains originate from one sample sequenced in a study of cytomegalovirus exposure and HLA in healthy donors. PCR involved 60 Vbeta and 13 Jbeta primers. Generated by immunoSEQ multiplex PCR, the TCRdb table keeps only in-frame clones and is missing some. Altogether approximately 150,000 clones are present, roughly 79% being singletons, with the ten largest covering just under 6.5%. Sequencing input: PBMCs. Source of these receptors: a man aged 40-55 years in good health and CMV-seropositive.

The V and J genes are TRBV4-2 and TRBJ2-5; 7 positions agree with TRBD1. The J call may be mistaken, given a closer DNA end match to TRBJ2-7. CDR1 and CDR2 from the germline V gene are LGHNA and YNFKEQ. This CDR3 is built from 14 residues. The CDR3 region is CASSQGTGTYEQYF. Written as DNA, the CDR3 is TGTGCCAGCAGCCAAGGGACAGGTACCTACGAGCAGTACTTC.

This chain links TRBV5-1 with TRBJ1-2; 8 bases are a match to TRBD1. The germline V gene has CDR1 SGHRS and CDR2 YFSETQ. The CDR3 runs 14 residues. Germline trimming cut 5 bases from V and 1 base from J; bases unmatched to any gene: 4. The CDR3 sequence is CASSRGQDNYGYTF. The DNA of the CDR3 is TGCGCCAGCAGTCGGGGACAGGATAACTATGGCTACACCTTC.